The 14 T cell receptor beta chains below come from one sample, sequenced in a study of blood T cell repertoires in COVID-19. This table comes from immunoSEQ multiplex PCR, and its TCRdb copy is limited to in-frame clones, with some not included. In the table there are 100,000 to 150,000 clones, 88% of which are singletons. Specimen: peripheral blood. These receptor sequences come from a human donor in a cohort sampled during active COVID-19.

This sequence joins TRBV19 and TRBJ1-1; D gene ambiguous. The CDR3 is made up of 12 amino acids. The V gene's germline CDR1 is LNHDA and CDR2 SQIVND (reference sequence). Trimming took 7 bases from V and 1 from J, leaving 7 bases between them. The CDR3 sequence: CASIRANTEAFF. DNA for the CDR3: TGTGCCAGTATTCGCGCGAACACTGAAGCTTTCTTT. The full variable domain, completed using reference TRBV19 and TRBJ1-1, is DGGITQSPKYLFRKEGQNVTLSCEQNLNHDAMYWYRQDPGQGLRLIYYSQIVNDFQKGDIAEGYSVSREKKESFPLTVTSAQKNPTAFYLCASIRANTEAFFGQGTRLTVV.

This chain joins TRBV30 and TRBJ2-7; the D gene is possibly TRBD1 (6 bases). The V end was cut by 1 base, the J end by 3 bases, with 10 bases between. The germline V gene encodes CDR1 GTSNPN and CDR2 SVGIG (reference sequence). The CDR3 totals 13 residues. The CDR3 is CAWSATGFYEQYF. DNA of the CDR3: TGTGCCTGGAGTGCGACAGGCTTCTACGAGCAGTACTTC.

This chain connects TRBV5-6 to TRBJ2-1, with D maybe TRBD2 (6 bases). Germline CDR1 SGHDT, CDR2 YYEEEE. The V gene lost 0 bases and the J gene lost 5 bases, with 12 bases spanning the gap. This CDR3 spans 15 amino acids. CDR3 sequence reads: CASSLGGRSHNEQFF. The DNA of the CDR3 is TGTGCCAGCAGCTTGGGAGGGAGGAGCCACAATGAGCAGTTCTTC.

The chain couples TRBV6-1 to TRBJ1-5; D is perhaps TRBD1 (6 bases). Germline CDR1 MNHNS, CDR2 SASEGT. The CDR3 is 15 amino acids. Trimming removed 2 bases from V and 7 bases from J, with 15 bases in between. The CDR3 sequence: CASSEWEGVWQPQHF. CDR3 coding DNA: TGTGCCAGCAGTGAATGGGAGGGGGTTTGGCAGCCCCAGCATTTT.

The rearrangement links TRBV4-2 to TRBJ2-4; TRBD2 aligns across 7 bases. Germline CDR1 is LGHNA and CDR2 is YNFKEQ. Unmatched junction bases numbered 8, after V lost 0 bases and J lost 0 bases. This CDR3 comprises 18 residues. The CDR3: CASSQDILAGVAKNIQYF. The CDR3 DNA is TGTGCCAGCAGCCAAGATATACTCGCGGGAGTAGCCAAAAACATTCAGTACTTC.

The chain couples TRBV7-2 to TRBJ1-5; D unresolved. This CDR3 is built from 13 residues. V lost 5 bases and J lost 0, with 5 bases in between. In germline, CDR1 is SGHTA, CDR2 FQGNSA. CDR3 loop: CASSAYSNQPQHF. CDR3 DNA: TGTGCCAGCAGCGCCTATAGCAATCAGCCCCAGCATTTT.

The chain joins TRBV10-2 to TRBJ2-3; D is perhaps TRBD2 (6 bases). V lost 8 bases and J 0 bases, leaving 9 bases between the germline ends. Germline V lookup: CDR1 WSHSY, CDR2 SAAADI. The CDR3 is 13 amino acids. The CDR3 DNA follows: TGCGCCAGCTCGGGAGCTAGCACAGATACGCAGTATTTT. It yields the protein CASSGASTDTQYF.

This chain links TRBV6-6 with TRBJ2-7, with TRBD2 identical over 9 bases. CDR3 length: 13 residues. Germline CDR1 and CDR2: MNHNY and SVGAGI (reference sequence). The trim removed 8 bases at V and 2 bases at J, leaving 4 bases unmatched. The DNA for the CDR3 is TGTGCCAGCCAACTAGCGGGCGCCTACGAGCAGTACTTC. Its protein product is CASQLAGAYEQYF.

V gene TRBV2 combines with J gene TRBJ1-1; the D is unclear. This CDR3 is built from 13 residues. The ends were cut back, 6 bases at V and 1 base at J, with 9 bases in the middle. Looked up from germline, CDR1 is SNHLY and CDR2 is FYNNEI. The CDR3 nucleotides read TGTGCCAGCAGCCTGGGCCCGAACACTGAAGCTTTCTTT. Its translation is CASSLGPNTEAFF.

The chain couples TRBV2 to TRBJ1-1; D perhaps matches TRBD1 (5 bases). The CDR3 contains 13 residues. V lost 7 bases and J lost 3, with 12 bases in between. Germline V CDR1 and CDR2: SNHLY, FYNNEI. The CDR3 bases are TGTGCCAGCACCGACGACAGAGACACTGAAGCTTTCTTT. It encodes CASTDDRDTEAFF.

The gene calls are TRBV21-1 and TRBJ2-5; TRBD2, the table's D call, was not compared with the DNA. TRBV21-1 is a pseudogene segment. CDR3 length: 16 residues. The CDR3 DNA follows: TGTGCCAGCAGCAGTACTAGCGGGTTGGTAGGAGAGACCCAGTACTTC. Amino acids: CASSSTSGLVGETQYF.

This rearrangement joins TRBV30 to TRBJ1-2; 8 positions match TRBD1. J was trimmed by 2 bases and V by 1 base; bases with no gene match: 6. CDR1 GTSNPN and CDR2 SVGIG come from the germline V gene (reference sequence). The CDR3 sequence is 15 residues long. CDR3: CAWSGRTGHNYGYTF. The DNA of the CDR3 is TGTGCCTGGAGTGGAAGGACAGGGCACAACTATGGCTACACCTTC.

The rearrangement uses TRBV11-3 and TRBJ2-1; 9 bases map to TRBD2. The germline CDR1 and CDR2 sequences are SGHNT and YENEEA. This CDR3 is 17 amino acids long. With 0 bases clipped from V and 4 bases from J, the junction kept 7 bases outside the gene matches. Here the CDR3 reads CASSLDSSGSWYNEQFF. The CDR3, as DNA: TGTGCCAGCAGCTTAGATAGTAGCGGGAGTTGGTACAATGAGCAGTTCTTC.

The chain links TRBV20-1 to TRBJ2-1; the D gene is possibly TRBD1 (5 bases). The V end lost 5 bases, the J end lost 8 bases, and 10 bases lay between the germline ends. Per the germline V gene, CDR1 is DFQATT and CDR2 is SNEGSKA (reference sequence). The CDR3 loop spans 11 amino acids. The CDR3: CSALGAYEQFF. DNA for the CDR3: TGCAGTGCTCTTGGGGCATATGAGCAGTTCTTC.